The next 18 T cell receptor beta chains were all read from a single sample in a study of blood T cell repertoires in COVID-19 (dated by TCRdb to about 2020). To prepare the library, the immunoSEQ multiplex PCR assay was applied. Entries here come from immuneACCESS through TCRdb and include only in-frame sequences with V and J called. Some clones fail to appear in such tables; in the studies checked, an unresolved V gene covers under half of the shortfall, and the cause of the remainder is unknown. The sample table contains 350,000 or so clones; only one count was recorded for about nine tenths of them. Jointly, the top ten make up approximately 1% of the sample. Sequenced sample: PBMCs or T cells enriched from blood (not recorded which). These receptors all stem from a woman younger than 45 who had been exposed to COVID-19.

The chain links TRBV28 to TRBJ2-1; 16 nucleotides agree with TRBD2. The CDR3 is made up of 15 amino acids. Per germline, CDR1 MDHEN and CDR2 SYDVKM. The junction had 5 bases not matched to a gene; V was cut back by 6 bases and J by 9 bases. The CDR3 nucleotides read TGTGCCAGCAGGGGGACTAGCGGGAGGGCCGGTGAGCAGTTCTTC. Translated, it gives CASRGTSGRAGEQFF.

The chain carries TRBV18 and TRBJ1-1, with a tentative D call TRBD1 (6 bases). Germline V CDR1 and CDR2: KGHSH, LQKENI. The CDR3 totals 16 residues. V was shortened by 1 base and J by 4 bases, with 16 bases between the two germline ends. CDR3 in amino acids: CASSPRLQGGLTEAFF. CDR3 nucleotide sequence: TGTGCCAGCTCACCACGACTACAGGGTGGGCTCACTGAAGCTTTCTTT.

The chain joins TRBV3-1 (or the pseudogene TRBV3-2) to TRBJ2-3, with 7 bases matching TRBD2. Germline values: CDR1 LGHDT, CDR2 YNNKEL (reference sequence). V gave up 0 bases and J gave up 4 bases; unmatched junction bases: 4. The CDR3 has 15 residues. The CDR3 protein is CASSQDLGGADTQYF. The CDR3 region has the DNA TGTGCCAGCAGCCAAGATCTGGGAGGGGCAGATACGCAGTATTTT.

This clone showed up just once. This chain joins TRBV9 and TRBJ2-3; TRBD2 matches 7 bases. The V gene end was trimmed by 0 bases and the J gene end by 2 bases; junction bases not matched to a gene: 3. Germline assignment: CDR1 SGDLS and CDR2 YYNGEE. The CDR3 length is 15 residues. CDR3 nucleotides: TGTGCCAGCAGCGTAGTGGCGGGAGTCACAGATACGCAGTATTTT. Protein: CASSVVAGVTDTQYF. The full variable domain, rest sourced from reference TRBV9 and TRBJ2-3, is DSGVTQTPKHLITATGQRVTLRCSPRSGDLSVYWYQQSLDQGLQFLIQYYNGEERAKGNILERFSAQQFPDLHSELNLSSLELGDSALYFCASSVVAGVTDTQYFGPGTRLTVL.

The chain couples TRBV27 to TRBJ2-2; 9 bases match TRBD2. J lost 8 bases, V lost 7 bases, and 11 bases had no gene match. The V gene's germline CDR1 is MNHEY and CDR2 SMNVEV (reference sequence). The CDR3 contains 15 residues. This CDR3 is CASTLAGAFPGELFF. The CDR3 DNA reads TGTGCCAGCACGTTAGCGGGAGCCTTTCCTGGGGAGCTGTTTTTT.

The gene calls are TRBV7-3 and TRBJ2-2; D might be TRBD2 (5 bases). The CDR3 length is 13 residues. Trimming left V 5 bases short and J 6 bases short, with 10 bases between. The germline V gene has CDR1 SGHTA and CDR2 FQGTGA. DNA for the CDR3: TGTGCCAGCAGCCGCATGAGGGCCGGGGAGCTGTTTTTT. Translated: CASSRMRAGELFF.

This rearrangement joins TRBV7-6 to TRBJ1-3, with no clear D. From germline, CDR1 is SGHVS and CDR2 FNYEAQ. The CDR3 is made up of 16 amino acids. V lost 4 bases and J lost 0, with 13 bases in between. CDR3 in amino acids: CASSSTTGPSGNTIYF. The CDR3 bases are TGTGCCAGCAGCTCCACCACGGGTCCCTCTGGAAACACCATATATTTT.

The chain recombines TRBV7-8 with TRBJ2-1, with a tentative D call TRBD2 (5 bases). Trimming took off 4 bases at V and 10 bases at J, with 11 bases between the two ends. The CDR3 is 12 residues long. The germline V gene encodes CDR1 SGHVS and CDR2 FQNEAQ. The CDR3 DNA is TGTGCCAGCAGCTCACACCAGCGGGAGCAGTTCTTC. It specifies CASSSHQREQFF.

This clone has a single count. Compared with germline, one end of the junction differs, possibly owing to a read error. This rearrangement joins TRBV7-7 to TRBJ2-2; possible D gene TRBD2, 5 bases. In germline, CDR1 is SSHAT, CDR2 FNYEAQ (reference sequence). This CDR3 has 17 amino acids. The DNA for the CDR3 is TGTGCTAGCAGCTTAGCGAGCGAGACCCCCTACCCCGGGGAGCTGTTTTTT. Translation: CASSLASETPYPGELFF.

The genes are TRBV5-1 and TRBJ2-5, with TRBD1 matching 8 bases. The CDR3 length is 15 residues. Germline V CDR1 and CDR2: SGHRS, YFSETQ. V was pared by 2 bases and J by 5 bases, with 8 bases of the junction left unmatched. DNA for the CDR3: TGCGCCAGCAGCTTTGCGACAGGGGAGCGGGAGACCCAGTACTTC. Its protein is CASSFATGERETQYF.

The sample holds one count of this clone. The chain carries TRBV6-1 and TRBJ1-6, with D possibly being TRBD1 (5 bases). V was trimmed by 4 bases and J by 6 bases, leaving 16 bases between them. The CDR3 consists of 16 residues. Germline V gene lookup returns CDR1 MNHNS and CDR2 SASEGT. CDR3 coding DNA: TGTGCCAGCAGTGCCCCGGGGGGAGGGGTTAATTCACCCCTCCACTTT. Translating it yields CASSAPGGGVNSPLHF.

The chain employs TRBV28 and TRBJ2-7; D is perhaps TRBD1 (6 bases). V was shortened by 6 bases and J by 3 bases, with 15 bases between the two germline ends. Per the germline V gene, CDR1 is MDHEN and CDR2 is SYDVKM. This CDR3 contains 14 residues. The CDR3 loop is CASSRTGSVYEQYF. For the CDR3, the DNA is TGTGCCAGCAGCCGTACAGGGTCTGTCTACGAGCAGTACTTC.

V is TRBV11-3 and J is TRBJ2-7, with 9 bases aligning to TRBD1. V lost 3 bases to trimming and J lost 6 bases; unmatched junction nucleotides: 3. CDR1 is SGHNT and CDR2 is YENEEA in the germline V gene. This CDR3 region has 13 residues. CDR3 residues: CASSLGTGTEQYF. Written as DNA, the CDR3 is TGTGCCAGCAGCTTGGGGACAGGGACCGAGCAGTACTTC.

This clone turned up a few times. The V and J genes are TRBV20-1 and TRBJ1-1; D call uncertain. In germline, CDR1 is DFQATT, CDR2 SNEGSKA (reference sequence). Between the trimmed V and J ends, which lost 6 bases and 5 bases, there was a span of 7 bases. The CDR3 loop spans 10 amino acids. In DNA, the CDR3 is TGCAGTGCCTTTCTGACTGAAGCTTTCTTT. Translated: CSAFLTEAFF.

V and J are TRBV7-8 and TRBJ2-7, with D hard to call. The CDR3 loop spans 13 amino acids. Germline CDR1 and CDR2: SGHVS and FQNEAQ. V lost 5 bases to trimming and J lost 6 bases, with 14 bases between them. The CDR3 DNA is TGTGCCAGCAGCCCTACGGAAGGAGCCGAGCAGTACTTC. Translating gives CASSPTEGAEQYF.

The CDR3 region is CASSQIFLYEQYF. The CDR3 DNA is TGTGCCAGCAGCCAAATATTCCTCTACGAGCAGTACTTC. The chain links TRBV3-1 (or the pseudogene TRBV3-2) to TRBJ2-7; no definite D call. V shed 2 bases and J shed 3 bases, with 8 bases lying between them. CDR3 size: 13 residues. CDR1 and CDR2 from the germline V gene are LGHDT and YNNKEL (reference sequence).

The chain is built from TRBV13 and TRBJ1-3; D gene uncertain. V lost 5 bases and J lost 3, with 20 bases in between. CDR1 is PRHDT and CDR2 is FYEKMQ in the germline V gene (reference sequence). This CDR3 has 17 amino acids. The CDR3 sequence is CASSETGGWSGGNTIYF. The CDR3 region has the DNA TGTGCCAGCAGCGAAACGGGAGGGTGGAGTGGTGGAAACACCATATATTTT.

The genes are TRBV12-5 and TRBJ1-2; 9 bases agree with TRBD1. CDR3 length equals 15 residues. V lost 4 bases and J lost 0; bases outside the gene matches: 3. Germline V gene lookup returns CDR1 LGHNT and CDR2 FRNRAP. In DNA, the CDR3 is TGTGCTAGTGGTTGGACAGGGGTATCTAACTATGGCTACACCTTC. Protein product: CASGWTGVSNYGYTF.